This T cell receptor (beta chain) stems from a study of tumor and adjacent non-tumor tissue in lung cancer. The germline V gene has CDR1 DFQATT and CDR2 SNEGSKA (reference sequence). V lost 3 bases and J 2 bases, leaving 5 bases between the germline ends. This CDR3 has 12 residues. Notes on the study in general: Compared with tumor, normal lung showed significantly lower TCR diversity. Normal lung showed higher cumulative top 100 clone frequency than tumor.

This clonotype was observed at least ten times. Its antigen is unidentified. A modified ARM-PCR protocol with three rounds of nested PCR amplified TCRbeta. TCRdb passed the multiplex PCR reads through MiXCR, listing each CDR3 protein once. The sample shows 100,000 or so distinct CDR3 sequences, more than 80% of them seen only once. This sample's RNA came from whole unsorted tissue. This non-tumor lung sample came from over 3 cm beyond the tumor edge. Newly diagnosed lung cancer patients had thoracic surgery in China, August–late 2014, without prior chemotherapy. This receptor was identified in a man aged 60 to 69 with small cell lung cancer. The chain couples TRBV20-1 to TRBJ1-5, with D uncertain. Sequencing was done on a sample of distant non-tumor lung tissue. Here the CDR3 DNA reads TGCAGTGCTAGTAGCGGCAATCAGCCCCAGCATTTT. It is translated as CSASSGNQPQHF.